This TCR beta chain came from a study of cytomegalovirus exposure and HLA in healthy donors. Whole-study results and caveats: It was reported that the classifier diagnosed cytomegalovirus status with high specificity and sensitivity in both the original and validation cohorts. The study carried out a later analysis of TCR beta sequences. It associated around 17,000 of them with specific HLA alleles at a false discovery rate of 0.05. Several top significant clusters appeared, in a later analysis, to be linked to common viral pathogens.

In the PCR, 60 Vbeta and 13 Jbeta primers were used. Clones were sequenced by immunoSEQ multiplex PCR, and TCRdb holds only the in-frame ones, with some missing. Here the sample spans about 150,000 clones, roughly 74% being singletons. The length of the CDR3 is 16 residues. V was pared by 5 bases and J by 5 bases, with 12 bases of the junction left unmatched. CDR1 is MDHEN and CDR2 is SYDVKM in the germline V gene. Note on this clone: Its cognate antigen is unknown.

The rearrangement links TRBV28 to TRBJ2-1; 7 nucleotides match TRBD1. Sequencing was performed on PBMCs. The sequence was obtained from a man aged 18 to 35 in good health and CMV-seronegative. As DNA, the CDR3 is TGTGCCAGCAGTCTCCGGACAGGATGGGACCACAATGAGCAGTTCTTC. It specifies CASSLRTGWDHNEQFF.